The 5 T cell receptor beta chains presented below share a single source sample, sequenced in a study of cytomegalovirus exposure and HLA in healthy donors. PCR used 60 Vbeta primers and 13 Jbeta primers. TCRdb's copy holds only in-frame clones and misses some; the assay was immunoSEQ multiplex PCR. Of around 110,000 clones detected, over 60% appear once; the ten largest clones hold 2.5% to 3%. Sequencing used PBMCs. The source is a young woman in good health and CMV-seropositive.

This clone was detected only a few times. The V and J genes are TRBV4-1 and TRBJ1-2; D is perhaps TRBD1 (6 bases). The CDR3 has 16 amino acids. V was shortened by 3 bases and J by 5 bases, with 19 bases between the two germline ends. Looked up from germline, CDR1 is MGHRA and CDR2 is YSYEKL. CDR3 nucleotides: TGCGCCAGCAGCCAGGGCATCGGGACACTGAGTTATGGCTACACCTTC. It encodes CASSQGIGTLSYGYTF.

The rearrangement uses TRBV9 and TRBJ1-1; the D is unclear. The CDR3 spans 13 residues. Trimming removed 4 bases from V and 1 base from J, with 8 bases in between. The V gene's germline CDR1 is SGDLS and CDR2 YYNGEE. CDR3 coding DNA: TGTGCCAGCAGCACATACAGGAACACTGAAGCTTTCTTT. It specifies CASSTYRNTEAFF.

The rearrangement links TRBV5-1 to TRBJ2-1; TRBD1 matches 7 bases. Germline CDR1 reads SGHRS; CDR2 reads YFSETQ. The CDR3 extends over 14 amino acids. V shed 0 bases, J shed 9 bases, and the junction held 6 bases outside the gene matches. CDR3 nucleotide sequence: TGCGCCAGCAGCTTGGAGTGGACAGGACTTGAGCAGTTCTTC. Residues: CASSLEWTGLEQFF.

The chain combines TRBV6-5 with TRBJ2-7; 11 positions agree with TRBD2. This CDR3 has 16 residues. Germline V gene lookup returns CDR1 MNHEY and CDR2 SVGAGI. V was clipped by 0 bases and J by 2 bases; unmatched bases: 3. The CDR3 nucleotides are TGTGCCAGCAGTTACTCCGGGACTAGCGGCACCTACGAGCAGTACTTC. This encodes CASSYSGTSGTYEQYF.

The V gene is TRBV5-8, the J gene TRBJ1-4; TRBD1 agrees at 8 bases. With V trimmed by 4 bases and J by 5 bases, 10 bases remained unmatched. CDR3 length equals 16 residues. Per the germline V gene, CDR1 is SGHTS and CDR2 is YDEGEE. The CDR3 nucleotides are TGTGCCAGCAGCCCTAGGACAGGGTACCGGAATGAAAAACTGTTTTTT. Its protein product is CASSPRTGYRNEKLFF.